This note documents a single T cell receptor beta chain sequence. CDR1 MNHEY and CDR2 SVGAGI come from the germline V gene. V gave up 1 base and J gave up 0 bases, with 9 bases separating them. CDR3 size: 16 residues. This record belongs to a study of human T cells and chemical hapten exposure. This sample's time point: pre-sensitization, week 0. The treatment is: therapeutic diphenylcyclopropenone sensitization with weekly scalp DPC. Library preparation tagged each individual cDNA molecule with a unique molecular identifier. How the authors handled the data: Per-sample TCR counts ranged from roughly 20,000 to 700,000, median around 96,000. TCRdb reanalysed the RACE reads using MiXCR and keeps one entry per CDR3 protein. TCRdb, not the authors, supplied the V and J calls. The sample records about 98,000 distinct CDR3 sequences, about 10% being singletons.

This TCR was recovered from a woman aged 55-69 years with alopecia areata. Some clones in this sample may be carry-over from other donors' samples. This rearrangement joins TRBV6-5 to TRBJ2-2; no clear D gene. The sequenced sample was whole blood, obtained in connection with sensitization to the hapten diphenylcyclopropenone (DPC). CDR3 loop: CASSYLYSPNTGELFF. CDR3 nucleotide sequence: TGTGCCAGCAGTTACTTGTACAGCCCGAACACCGGGGAGCTGTTTTTT.